One sample yielded the 21 T cell receptor beta chains listed below, sequenced in a study of cytomegalovirus exposure and HLA in healthy donors. Amplification used 60 Vbeta primers and 13 Jbeta primers. Assay used: immunoSEQ multiplex PCR; TCRdb lists only in-frame clones, some missing. The sample totals roughly 120,000 clones. What was sequenced was PBMCs. These receptors originate from a man aged 18-30 years in good health and CMV-seronegative.

This chain joins TRBV2 and TRBJ2-1; TRBD2 aligns across 10 bases. From germline, CDR1 is SNHLY and CDR2 FYNNEI. CDR3 length equals 16 residues. V shed 6 bases and J 4 bases; nucleotides not matched to a gene: 9. CDR3 sequence: CASSRQREGPYNEQFF. DNA of the CDR3: TGTGCCAGCAGCAGGCAGCGGGAGGGCCCATACAATGAGCAGTTCTTC.

This chain connects TRBV5-4 to TRBJ2-1; the match to TRBD2 covers 8 bases. This CDR3 is built from 15 residues. The ends lost 3 bases at V and 7 bases at J; junction bases unmatched: 9. Germline CDR1 and CDR2: SGHNT and YYREEE (reference sequence). This chain's CDR3 is CASSSGGGLQNEQFF. CDR3 sequence (DNA): TGTGCCAGCAGCTCCGGGGGGGGACTCCAAAATGAGCAGTTCTTC.

The genes are TRBV27 and TRBJ2-1; perhaps TRBD2 as D (5 bases). The germline V gene encodes CDR1 MNHEY and CDR2 SMNVEV (reference sequence). The CDR3 loop spans 17 amino acids. V was cut by 3 bases and J by 0 bases, with 15 bases left in between. CDR3 DNA sequence: TGTGCCAGCAGTTTCGTAAGCGGCGGAAGCTCCTACAATGAGCAGTTCTTC. It is translated as CASSFVSGGSSYNEQFF.

The V call is TRBV5-1, the J call TRBJ1-1, with TRBD1 matching over 8 bases. Unmatched junction bases numbered 11, after V lost 4 bases and J lost 0 bases. The CDR3 has 17 residues. Germline CDR1 SGHRS, CDR2 YFSETQ. CDR3 nucleotides: TGCGCCAGCAGCCTTACGGGACAGGCCTACCTGAACACTGAAGCTTTCTTT. This translates into CASSLTGQAYLNTEAFF.

This chain joins TRBV19 and TRBJ2-1, with D perhaps matching TRBD2 (5 bases). CDR1 is LNHDA and CDR2 is SQIVND in the germline V gene (reference sequence). Trimming took 3 bases from V and 0 from J, leaving 12 bases between them. The CDR3 sequence is 16 residues long. The CDR3 DNA reads as TGTGCCAGTAGTATGGAGGCAGCGAGCTCCTACAATGAGCAGTTCTTC. As protein: CASSMEAASSYNEQFF.

The genes are TRBV15 and TRBJ1-1; 7 bases map to TRBD1. The CDR3 sequence is 16 residues long. Germline assignment: CDR1 LNHNV and CDR2 YYDKDF (reference sequence). Unmatched junction bases numbered 10, after V lost 1 base and J lost 5 bases. The CDR3 reads CATSRATRGWGTEAFF. The CDR3 bases are TGTGCCACCAGCAGAGCCACCAGGGGGTGGGGTACTGAAGCTTTCTTT.

The rearrangement joins TRBV5-6 to TRBJ2-5; TRBD1 agrees at 9 bases. The J segment lost 2 bases and the V segment lost 0 bases, leaving 5 bases of the junction unmatched. This CDR3 is built from 16 residues. Germline loops: CDR1 SGHDT, CDR2 YYEEEE. This CDR3 is CASSLVMTGGQETQYF. The CDR3 nucleotides are TGTGCCAGCAGCTTGGTCATGACAGGGGGGCAAGAGACCCAGTACTTC.

The rearrangement joins TRBV6-5 to TRBJ1-1; a possible D gene is TRBD1 (6 bases). Per the germline V gene, CDR1 is MNHEY and CDR2 is SVGAGI. This CDR3 is 14 amino acids long. V shed 6 bases and J shed 2 bases, with 13 bases lying between them. Here the CDR3 DNA reads TGTGCCAGCAGACCCAGGGGCCTAAACACTGAAGCTTTCTTT. Encoded protein: CASRPRGLNTEAFF.

V and J are TRBV6-4 and TRBJ1-4; 8 bases align to TRBD1. V trimming: 4 bases; J trimming: 7 bases; junction bases outside the gene matches: 8. Germline V gives CDR1 MRHNA, CDR2 SNTAGT. The CDR3 is made up of 15 amino acids. The CDR3 coding sequence is TGTGCCAGCAGTGCAACCGGGACAGGCGGTGAAAAACTGTTTTTT. Residues: CASSATGTGGEKLFF.

The chain is built from TRBV2 and TRBJ1-1, with a possible D match to TRBD1 (5 bases). This CDR3 spans 11 amino acids. V was pared by 5 bases and J by 10 bases, with 11 bases between. Germline V gene data show CDR1 as SNHLY and CDR2 as FYNNEI. CDR3 nucleotide sequence: TGTGCCAGCAGTCCAGGGATAGGAGCTTTCTTT. Encoded protein: CASSPGIGAFF.

This chain joins TRBV18 and TRBJ1-4; no definite D call. V gave up 1 base and J gave up 8 bases, with 8 bases separating them. The CDR3 runs 13 residues. The germline V gene encodes CDR1 KGHSH and CDR2 LQKENI. For the CDR3, the DNA is TGTGCCAGCTCACCACGGGGAGGGGAAAAACTGTTTTTT. Amino acid sequence: CASSPRGGEKLFF.

The chain carries TRBV6-6 and TRBJ2-3; TRBD2 matches at 8 bases. V shed 6 bases and J 6 bases; nucleotides not matched to a gene: 11. Germline V CDR1 and CDR2: MNHNY, SVGAGI (reference sequence). The CDR3 consists of 15 residues. CDR3 in amino acids: CASSPGGGRSDTQYF. As DNA, the CDR3 is TGTGCCAGCAGCCCCGGCGGGGGGCGTTCGGATACGCAGTATTTT.

The V gene is TRBV5-6, the J gene TRBJ1-1; 11 bases line up with TRBD1. The CDR3 runs to 14 residues. The trim removed 4 bases at V and 4 bases at J, leaving 3 bases unmatched. CDR1 and CDR2 (germline): SGHDT, YYEEEE. Here the CDR3 reads CASSTGTGGTEAFF. The DNA for the CDR3 is TGTGCCAGCAGCACCGGGACAGGGGGCACTGAAGCTTTCTTT.

The gene calls are TRBV9 and TRBJ2-1, with 13 bases identical to TRBD2. Germline CDR1 is SGDLS and CDR2 is YYNGEE. This CDR3 is built from 18 residues. With V trimmed by 5 bases and J by 1 base, 9 bases remained unmatched. In DNA form, the CDR3 reads TGTGCCAGCAGAGCGACTAGCGGGAGGCCTGGTTCCTACAATGAGCAGTTCTTC. This sequence encodes CASRATSGRPGSYNEQFF.

CDR3 loop: CASSLEGRGTSNEQFF. The CDR3 region has the DNA TGTGCCAGCAGCTTAGAAGGTCGGGGGACCTCCAATGAGCAGTTCTTC. The rearrangement links TRBV7-8 to TRBJ2-1, with a weak D call TRBD2 (6 bases). CDR1 and CDR2 (germline): SGHVS, FQNEAQ. V lost 1 base and J 6 bases, leaving 16 bases between the germline ends. The CDR3 consists of 16 residues.

The chain combines TRBV5-1 with TRBJ1-1; tentative D call: TRBD1 (6 bases). Germline assignment: CDR1 SGHRS and CDR2 YFSETQ. Trimming shortened V by 4 bases and J by 1 base, and 14 bases separated the two germline ends. The CDR3 length is 15 residues. DNA of the CDR3: TGCGCCAGCAGCCTCGTTTGGGGACAGAACACTGAAGCTTTCTTT. This codes for CASSLVWGQNTEAFF.

The CDR3 sequence is CASSPRELAIDEQYF. In DNA, the CDR3 is TGTGCCAGCAGCCCGAGGGAACTAGCGATAGACGAGCAGTACTTC. V gene TRBV7-9 combines with J gene TRBJ2-7; TRBD2 agrees at 7 bases. V gave up 5 bases and J gave up 5 bases; unmatched junction bases: 12. The germline V gene encodes CDR1 SEHNR and CDR2 FQNEAQ (reference sequence). This CDR3 region has 15 residues.

The chain is built from TRBV19 and TRBJ2-1, with TRBD2 matching over 13 bases. This CDR3 is 18 amino acids long. Germline loops: CDR1 LNHDA, CDR2 SQIVND (reference sequence). Trimming took 4 bases from V and 0 from J; bases not matched to a gene: 6. CDR3 DNA sequence: TGTGCCAGTAGTAGGGGACTAGCGGGACCCATCTCCTACAATGAGCAGTTCTTC. It is translated as CASSRGLAGPISYNEQFF.

The chain carries TRBV13 and TRBJ2-1; D is uncertain. Germline lookup yields CDR1 PRHDT and CDR2 FYEKMQ (reference sequence). Trimming removed 2 bases from V and 11 bases from J, with 7 bases in between. The CDR3 spans 11 residues. CDR3 DNA sequence: TGTGCCAGCAGCTTAAGTCAGAAGCAGTTCTTC. Its translation: CASSLSQKQFF.

This sequence joins TRBV30 and TRBJ1-5, with 7 bases that match TRBD1. CDR3 length equals 17 residues. CDR1 GTSNPN and CDR2 SVGIG come from the germline V gene (reference sequence). Germline trimming cut 1 base from V and 5 bases from J; bases unmatched to any gene: 14. CDR3 sequence reads: CAWSAPWGQKLHQPQHF. The CDR3 DNA follows: TGTGCCTGGAGTGCACCCTGGGGACAGAAGCTTCATCAGCCCCAGCATTTT.

The CDR3 loop is CASSVGSGPLYEQYF. CDR3 sequence (DNA): TGTGCCAGCAGCGTAGGCAGCGGGCCCCTCTACGAGCAGTACTTC. J is TRBJ2-5 and V is TRBV9; the D gene is possibly TRBD2 (6 bases). The end of the DNA aligns better with TRBJ2-7, so the J call may be wrong. CDR3 length equals 15 residues. Germline V gene lookup returns CDR1 SGDLS and CDR2 YYNGEE.